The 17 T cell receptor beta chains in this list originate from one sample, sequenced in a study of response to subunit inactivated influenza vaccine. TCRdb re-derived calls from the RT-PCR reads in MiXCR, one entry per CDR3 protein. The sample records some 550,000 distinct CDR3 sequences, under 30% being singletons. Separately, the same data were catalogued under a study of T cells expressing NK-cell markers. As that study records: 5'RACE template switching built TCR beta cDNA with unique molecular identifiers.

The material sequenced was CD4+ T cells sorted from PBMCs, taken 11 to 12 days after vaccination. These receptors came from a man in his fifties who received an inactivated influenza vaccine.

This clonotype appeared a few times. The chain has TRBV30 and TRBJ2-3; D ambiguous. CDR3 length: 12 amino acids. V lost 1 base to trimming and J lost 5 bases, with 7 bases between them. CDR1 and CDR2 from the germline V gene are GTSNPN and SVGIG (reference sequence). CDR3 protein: CAWSAHLDTQYF. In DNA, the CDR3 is TGTGCCTGGAGTGCCCATCTAGATACGCAGTATTTT.

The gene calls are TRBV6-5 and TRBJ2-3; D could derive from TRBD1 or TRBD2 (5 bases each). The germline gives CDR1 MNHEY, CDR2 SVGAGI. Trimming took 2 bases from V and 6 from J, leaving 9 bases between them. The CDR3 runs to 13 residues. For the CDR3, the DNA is TGTGCCAGCAGTTACGGGGGTTACGATACGCAGTATTTT. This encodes CASSYGGYDTQYF.

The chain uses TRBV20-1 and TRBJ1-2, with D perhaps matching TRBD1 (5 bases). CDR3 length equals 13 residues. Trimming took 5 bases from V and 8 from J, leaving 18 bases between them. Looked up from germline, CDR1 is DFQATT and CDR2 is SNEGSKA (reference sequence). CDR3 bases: TGCAGTGCTCCGGTTGGGGCGGCTATGGGCTACACCTTC. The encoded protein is CSAPVGAAMGYTF.

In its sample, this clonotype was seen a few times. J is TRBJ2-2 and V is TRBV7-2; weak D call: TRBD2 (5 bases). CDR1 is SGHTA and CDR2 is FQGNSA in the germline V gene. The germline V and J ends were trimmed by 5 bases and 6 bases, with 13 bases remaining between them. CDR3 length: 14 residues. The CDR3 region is CASSPGLEAGELFF. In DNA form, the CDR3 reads TGTGCCAGCAGCCCTGGACTGGAGGCCGGGGAGCTGTTTTTT.

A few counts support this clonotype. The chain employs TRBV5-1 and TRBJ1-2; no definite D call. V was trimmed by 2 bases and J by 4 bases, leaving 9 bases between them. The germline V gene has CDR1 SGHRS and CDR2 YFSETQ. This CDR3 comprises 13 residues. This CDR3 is CASSFERGYGYTF. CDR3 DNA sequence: TGCGCCAGCAGCTTTGAAAGAGGCTATGGCTACACCTTC.

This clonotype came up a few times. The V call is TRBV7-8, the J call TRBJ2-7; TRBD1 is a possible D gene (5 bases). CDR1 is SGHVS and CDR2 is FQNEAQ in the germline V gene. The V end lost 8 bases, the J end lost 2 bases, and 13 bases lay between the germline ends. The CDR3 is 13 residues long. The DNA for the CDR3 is TGTGCCAGCGGACGAGACAGAACCTACGAGCAGTACTTC. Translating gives CASGRDRTYEQYF. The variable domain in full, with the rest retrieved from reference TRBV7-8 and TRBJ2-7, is GAGVSQSPRYKVAKRGQDVALRCDPISGHVSLFWYQQALGQGPEFLTYFQNEAQLDKSGLPSDRFFAERPEGSVSTLKIQRTQQEDSAVYLCASGRDRTYEQYFGPGTRLTVT.

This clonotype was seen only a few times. CDR3 residues: CASSPGQGSETQYF. In DNA form, the CDR3 reads TGCGCCAGCAGCCCGGGACAGGGGAGCGAGACCCAGTACTTC. This rearrangement joins TRBV5-1 to TRBJ2-5; 10 bases are a match to TRBD1. The germline V gene encodes CDR1 SGHRS and CDR2 YFSETQ. Trimming at V came to 4 bases and at J to 5 bases, leaving 5 bases not matched to a gene. This CDR3 has 14 amino acids.

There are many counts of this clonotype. The CDR3, as DNA: TGTGCCAGCAGTTTTAGCGATAAAAACCCCCAGTACTTC. Encoded protein: CASSFSDKNPQYF. The chain combines TRBV12-3 or TRBV12-4 with TRBJ2-5, with D perhaps TRBD2 (5 bases). Trimming took off 3 bases at V and 9 bases at J, with 14 bases between the two ends. This CDR3 is built from 13 residues.

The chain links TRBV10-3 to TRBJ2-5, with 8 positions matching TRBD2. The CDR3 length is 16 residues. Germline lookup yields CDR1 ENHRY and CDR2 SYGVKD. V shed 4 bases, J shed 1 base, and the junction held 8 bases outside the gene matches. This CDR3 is CAISASGRPAQETQYF. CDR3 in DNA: TGTGCCATCAGTGCTAGCGGGCGCCCCGCCCAAGAGACCCAGTACTTC.

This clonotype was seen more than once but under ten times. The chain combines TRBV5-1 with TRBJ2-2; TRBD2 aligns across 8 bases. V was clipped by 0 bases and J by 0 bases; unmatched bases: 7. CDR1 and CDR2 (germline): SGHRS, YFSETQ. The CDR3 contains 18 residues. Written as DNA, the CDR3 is TGCGCCAGCAGCTTGGGCGCGGGGGGTCCTCCGAACACCGGGGAGCTGTTTTTT. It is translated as CASSLGAGGPPNTGELFF.

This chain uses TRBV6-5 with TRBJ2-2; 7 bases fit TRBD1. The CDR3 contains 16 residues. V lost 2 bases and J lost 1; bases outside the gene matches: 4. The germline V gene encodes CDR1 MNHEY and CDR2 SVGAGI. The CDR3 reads CASSYLRTGNTGELFF. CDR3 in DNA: TGTGCCAGCAGTTACCTCCGGACAGGGAACACCGGGGAGCTGTTTTTT.

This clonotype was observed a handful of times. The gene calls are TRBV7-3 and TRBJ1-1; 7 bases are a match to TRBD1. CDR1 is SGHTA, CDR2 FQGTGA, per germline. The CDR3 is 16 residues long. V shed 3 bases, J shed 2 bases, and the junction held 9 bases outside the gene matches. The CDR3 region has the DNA TGTGCCAGCAGCTTCCCCGGACAGGAGAAAAACACTGAAGCTTTCTTT. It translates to CASSFPGQEKNTEAFF.

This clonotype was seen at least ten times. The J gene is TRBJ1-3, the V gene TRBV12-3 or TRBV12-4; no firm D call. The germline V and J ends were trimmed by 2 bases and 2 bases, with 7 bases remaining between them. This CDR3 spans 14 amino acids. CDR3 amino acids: CASSLTAAGNTIYF. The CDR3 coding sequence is TGTGCCAGCAGTTTAACCGCTGCTGGAAACACCATATATTTT.

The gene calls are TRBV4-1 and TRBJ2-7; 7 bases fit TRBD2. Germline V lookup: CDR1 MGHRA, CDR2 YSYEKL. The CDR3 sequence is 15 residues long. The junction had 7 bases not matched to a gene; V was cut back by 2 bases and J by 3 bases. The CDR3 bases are TGCGCCAGCAGCCAACGGCGGGAGAAAGGCTACGAGCAGTACTTC. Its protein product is CASSQRREKGYEQYF.

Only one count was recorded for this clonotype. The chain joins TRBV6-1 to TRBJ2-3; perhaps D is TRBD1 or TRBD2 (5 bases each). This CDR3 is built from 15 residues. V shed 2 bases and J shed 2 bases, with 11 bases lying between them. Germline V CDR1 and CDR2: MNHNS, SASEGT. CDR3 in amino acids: CASSERGPDTDTQYF. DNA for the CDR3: TGTGCCAGCAGTGAACGGGGCCCGGACACAGATACGCAGTATTTT.

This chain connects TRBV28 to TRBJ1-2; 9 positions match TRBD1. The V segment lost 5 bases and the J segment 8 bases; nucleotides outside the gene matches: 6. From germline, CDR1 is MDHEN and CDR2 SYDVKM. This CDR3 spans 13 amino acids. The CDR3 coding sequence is TGTGCCAGCAGTGAGGGACAGGGTCGGGGCTACACCTTC. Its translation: CASSEGQGRGYTF.

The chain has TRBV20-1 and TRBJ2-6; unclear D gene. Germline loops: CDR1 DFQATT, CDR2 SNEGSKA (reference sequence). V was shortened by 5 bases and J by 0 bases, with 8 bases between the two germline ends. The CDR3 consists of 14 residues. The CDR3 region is CSASTISGANVLTF. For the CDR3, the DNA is TGCAGTGCTTCAACAATCTCTGGGGCCAACGTCCTGACTTTC.